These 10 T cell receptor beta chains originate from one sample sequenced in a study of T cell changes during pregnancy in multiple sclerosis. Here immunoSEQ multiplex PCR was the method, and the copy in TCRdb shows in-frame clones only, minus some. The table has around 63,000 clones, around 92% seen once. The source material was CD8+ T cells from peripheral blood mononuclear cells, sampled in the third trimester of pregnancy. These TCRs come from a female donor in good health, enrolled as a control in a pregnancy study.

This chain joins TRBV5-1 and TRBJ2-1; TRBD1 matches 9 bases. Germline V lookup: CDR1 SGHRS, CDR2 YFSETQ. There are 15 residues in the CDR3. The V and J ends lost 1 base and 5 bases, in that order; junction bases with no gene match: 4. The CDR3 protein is CASSLNRGHDNEQFF. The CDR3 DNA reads TGCGCCAGCAGCTTGAACAGGGGGCACGACAATGAGCAGTTCTTC.

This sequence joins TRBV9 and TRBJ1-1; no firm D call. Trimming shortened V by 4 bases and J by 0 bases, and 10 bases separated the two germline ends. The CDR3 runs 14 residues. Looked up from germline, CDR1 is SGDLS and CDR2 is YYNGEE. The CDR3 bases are TGTGCCAGCAGCCTTGGGGAGTTGAACACTGAAGCTTTCTTT. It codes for CASSLGELNTEAFF. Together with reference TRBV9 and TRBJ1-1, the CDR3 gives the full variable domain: DSGVTQTPKHLITATGQRVTLRCSPRSGDLSVYWYQQSLDQGLQFLIQYYNGEERAKGNILERFSAQQFPDLHSELNLSSLELGDSALYFCASSLGELNTEAFFGQGTRLTVV.

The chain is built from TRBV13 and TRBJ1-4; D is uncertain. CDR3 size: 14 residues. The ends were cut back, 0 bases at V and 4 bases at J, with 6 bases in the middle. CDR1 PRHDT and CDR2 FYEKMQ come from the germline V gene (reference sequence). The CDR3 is CASSLGYSNEKLFF. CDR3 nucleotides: TGTGCCAGCAGCTTAGGATACAGTAATGAAAAACTGTTTTTT.

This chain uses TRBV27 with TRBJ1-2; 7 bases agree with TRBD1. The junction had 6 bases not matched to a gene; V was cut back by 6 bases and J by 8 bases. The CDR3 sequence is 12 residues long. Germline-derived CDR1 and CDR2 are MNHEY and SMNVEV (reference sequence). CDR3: CASRRTGLGYTF. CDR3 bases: TGTGCCAGCAGACGGACAGGATTAGGCTACACCTTC.

CDR3 nucleotides: TGTGCCAGCAGTTCACGTCAGGGGGTTTTTTACGAGCAGTACTTC. The encoded protein is CASSSRQGVFYEQYF. The chain employs TRBV6-6 and TRBJ2-7, with 7 bases lining up with TRBD1. Looked up from germline, CDR1 is MNHNY and CDR2 is SVGAGI (reference sequence). CDR3 length: 15 amino acids. V lost 4 bases and J lost 4; bases outside the gene matches: 10.

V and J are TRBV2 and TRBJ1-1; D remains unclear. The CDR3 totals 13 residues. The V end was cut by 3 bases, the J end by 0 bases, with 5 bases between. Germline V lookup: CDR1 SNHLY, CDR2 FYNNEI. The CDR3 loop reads CASSETLNTEAFF. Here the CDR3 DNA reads TGTGCCAGCAGTGAGACTCTGAACACTGAAGCTTTCTTT.

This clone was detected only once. In DNA, the CDR3 is TGCGCCAGCAGGCGAACCCATAGAGCAACTAATGAAAAACTGTTTTTT. Its protein is CASRRTHRATNEKLFF. The V and J genes are TRBV4-1 and TRBJ1-4; D remains ambiguous. Germline V gives CDR1 MGHRA, CDR2 YSYEKL. The ends were cut back, 6 bases at V and 0 bases at J, with 14 bases in the middle. The CDR3 covers 16 residues.

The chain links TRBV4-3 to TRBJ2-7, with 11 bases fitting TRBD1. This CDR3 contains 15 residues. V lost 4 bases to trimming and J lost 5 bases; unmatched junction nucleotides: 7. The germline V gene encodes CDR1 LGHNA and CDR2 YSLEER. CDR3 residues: CASSPGTGGLDEQYF. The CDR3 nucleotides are TGCGCCAGCAGCCCCGGGACAGGGGGTCTTGACGAGCAGTACTTC.

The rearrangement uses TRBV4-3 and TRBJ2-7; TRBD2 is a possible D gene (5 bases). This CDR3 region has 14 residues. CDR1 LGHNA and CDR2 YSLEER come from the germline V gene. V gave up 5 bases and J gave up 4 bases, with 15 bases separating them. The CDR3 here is CASSAARGFYEQYF. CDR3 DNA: TGCGCCAGCAGCGCGGCACGAGGGTTTTACGAGCAGTACTTC.

The CDR3 nucleotides are TGTGCCAGCAGCGAGAACCCTAATCAGCCCCAGCATTTT. Its translation is CASSENPNQPQHF. V usage is TRBV6-6 and J usage is TRBJ1-5; no clear D gene. This CDR3 is 13 amino acids long. V was trimmed by 6 bases and J by 4 bases, leaving 10 bases between them. CDR1 is MNHNY and CDR2 is SVGAGI in the germline V gene (reference sequence).